One and the same sample provided the 13 T cell receptor beta chains below, sequenced in a study of blood T cell repertoires in COVID-19. Here immunoSEQ multiplex PCR was the method, and the copy in TCRdb shows in-frame clones only, minus some. The sample holds around 150,000 clones, just under 85% seen once. Sequencing was done on a sample of PBMCs or T cells enriched from blood (not recorded which). Receptors originate from a woman aged 40 to 49 who had recovered from COVID-19.

The V gene is TRBV9, the J gene TRBJ1-1; D perhaps matches TRBD1 (5 bases). There are 14 residues in the CDR3. CDR1 SGDLS and CDR2 YYNGEE come from the germline V gene. V lost 2 bases to trimming and J lost 5 bases, with 13 bases between them. The CDR3 coding sequence is TGTGCCAGCAGCGTGCAGGGTGGGGGGACTGAAGCTTTCTTT. Amino acids: CASSVQGGGTEAFF.

V usage is TRBV4-1 and J usage is TRBJ2-7, with a weak D call TRBD1 (5 bases). Germline V gene lookup returns CDR1 MGHRA and CDR2 YSYEKL. V lost 1 base, J lost 4 bases, and 14 bases lay in between. CDR3 length equals 15 residues. The CDR3 nucleotides read TGCGCCAGCAGCCAAGCACAGGAGTCGAATTACGAGCAGTACTTC. It codes for CASSQAQESNYEQYF.

This clone occurred once. Distinct nucleotide sequences in the sample also encode this CDR3. The chain links TRBV12-5 to TRBJ2-5; TRBD2 is a possible D gene (5 bases). V lost 6 bases and J 2 bases, leaving 7 bases between the germline ends. The CDR3 is made up of 12 amino acids. The germline V gene encodes CDR1 LGHNT and CDR2 FRNRAP. CDR3 nucleotide sequence: TGTGCTAGTGGCTCGGGGCAAGAGACCCAGTACTTC. Its translation: CASGSGQETQYF.

In its sample, this clone was seen once. V is TRBV27 and J is TRBJ2-1; 10 nucleotides agree with TRBD2. The CDR3 covers 20 residues. Germline V CDR1 and CDR2: MNHEY, SMNVEV (reference sequence). V gave up 4 bases and J gave up 5 bases; unmatched junction bases: 20. Here the CDR3 DNA reads TGTGCCAGCAGTTCTCTCAGGACTAGCGGCCAAACTCCATTAGACAATGAGCAGTTCTTC. Its translation: CASSSLRTSGQTPLDNEQFF.

This clone was picked up a small number of times. V usage is TRBV18 and J usage is TRBJ2-3, with D possibly TRBD2 on 7 matching bases. Germline CDR1 KGHSH, CDR2 LQKENI. The CDR3 is made up of 15 amino acids. V was pared by 1 base and J by 4 bases, with 12 bases between. In nucleotides, the CDR3 is TGTGCCAGCTCACCACAGGGGGGGCCTGCAGATACGCAGTATTTT. The encoded protein is CASSPQGGPADTQYF.

The J gene is TRBJ2-1, the V gene TRBV19, with TRBD1 matching 8 bases. The ends lost 4 bases at V and 12 bases at J; junction bases unmatched: 23. Germline V gene data show CDR1 as LNHDA and CDR2 as SQIVND (reference sequence). The CDR3 runs to 18 residues. This chain's CDR3 is CASSTQRQDRVKDIGQFF. Here the CDR3 DNA reads TGTGCCAGTAGTACCCAGAGACAGGACAGGGTGAAAGACATAGGGCAGTTCTTC.

The genes are TRBV30 and TRBJ1-3, with D perhaps TRBD1 (5 bases). Trimming stripped 2 bases from V and 4 bases from J, with 9 bases between. The CDR3 length is 13 residues. From germline, CDR1 is GTSNPN and CDR2 SVGIG (reference sequence). CDR3 DNA: TGTGCCTGGAGTAAGGGGCTGGGAAACACCATATATTTT. It yields the protein CAWSKGLGNTIYF.

Concerning this clone: This CDR3 is missing its conserved last phenylalanine or tryptophan, likely due to a read error. No DNA is shown, since the ends of the CDR3 on it are uncertain; the CDR3 is the one TCRdb lists. V and J are TRBV6-4 and TRBJ1-4; the table names TRBD1, a call not compared with the DNA. The CDR3 spans 12 residues, counting both ends. Germline assignment: CDR1 MRHNA and CDR2 SNTAGT. CDR3 residues: CASKRPGHTRAG.

This clone turned up a few times. This chain links TRBV18 with TRBJ1-2, with 8 bases matching TRBD1. V shed 6 bases and J 3 bases; nucleotides not matched to a gene: 15. The CDR3 runs 17 residues. The V gene's germline CDR1 is KGHSH and CDR2 LQKENI. The CDR3 DNA follows: TGTGCCAGCTCGCCAGCGCTGAACAGGGGGTCTGACTATGGCTACACCTTC. As protein: CASSPALNRGSDYGYTF.

The chain recombines TRBV6-2 or TRBV6-3 with TRBJ1-1, with TRBD1 as a possible D gene (6 bases). Per germline, CDR1 MNHEY and CDR2 SVGEGT. V was pared by 2 bases and J by 8 bases, with 9 bases between. The CDR3 consists of 12 residues. The CDR3 protein is CASSYRQAEAFF. As DNA, the CDR3 is TGTGCCAGCAGTTACCGACAGGCGGAAGCTTTCTTT.

This chain uses TRBV5-1 with TRBJ1-3; D unresolved. Deletions cut 0 bases from V and 0 bases from J, with 13 bases between. The CDR3 consists of 17 residues. Germline CDR1 is SGHRS and CDR2 is YFSETQ. The CDR3 protein is CASSLEAGDRSGNTIYF. The CDR3 region has the DNA TGCGCCAGCAGCTTGGAGGCAGGTGATCGCTCTGGAAACACCATATATTTT.

The chain employs TRBV2 and TRBJ1-5, with TRBD1 matching 7 bases. Trimming took 7 bases from V and 2 from J; bases not matched to a gene: 11. The CDR3 sequence is 16 residues long. The germline CDR1 and CDR2 sequences are SNHLY and FYNNEI. CDR3 sequence: CASKGGPNRGNQPQHF. The CDR3 bases are TGTGCCAGCAAAGGGGGCCCGAATCGTGGCAATCAGCCCCAGCATTTT.

The chain combines TRBV25-1 with TRBJ1-1, with no clear D. Germline CDR1 and CDR2: MGHDK and SYGVNS. V was shortened by 1 base and J by 4 bases, with 7 bases between the two germline ends. The CDR3 spans 13 residues. CDR3 sequence reads: CASSEFLGTEAFF. The CDR3 DNA reads TGTGCCAGCAGTGAATTTCTCGGCACTGAAGCTTTCTTT.